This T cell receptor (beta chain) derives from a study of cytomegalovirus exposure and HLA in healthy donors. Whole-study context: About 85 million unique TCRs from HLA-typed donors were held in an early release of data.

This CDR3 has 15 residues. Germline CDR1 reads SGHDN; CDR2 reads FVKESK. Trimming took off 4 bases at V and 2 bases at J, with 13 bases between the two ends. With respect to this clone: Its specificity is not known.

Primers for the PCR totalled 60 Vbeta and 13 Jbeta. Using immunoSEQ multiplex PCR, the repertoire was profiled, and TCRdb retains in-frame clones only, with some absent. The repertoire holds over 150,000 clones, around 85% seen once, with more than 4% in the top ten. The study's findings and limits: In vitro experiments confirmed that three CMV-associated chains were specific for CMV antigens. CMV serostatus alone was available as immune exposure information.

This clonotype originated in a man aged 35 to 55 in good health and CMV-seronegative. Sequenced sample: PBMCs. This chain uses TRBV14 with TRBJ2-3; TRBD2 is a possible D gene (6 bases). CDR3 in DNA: TGTGCCAGCAGCCGGGGCAGGGACTTCACAGATACGCAGTATTTT. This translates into CASSRGRDFTDTQYF.